The clone carrying this TCR beta chain has a handful of counts. Its target is unknown. PCR employed 60 Vbeta and 13 Jbeta primers. Libraries were prepared by immunoSEQ multiplex PCR; TCRdb keeps only in-frame clonotypes and omits some of them. Here the sample spans 150,000 to 200,000 clones, roughly 87% being singletons. This record comes from a study of cytomegalovirus exposure and HLA in healthy donors. CDR3 size: 13 residues. Per germline, CDR1 SGHDN and CDR2 FVKESK. Trimming took off 4 bases at V and 8 bases at J, with 12 bases between the two ends. Study-level findings and limits: Other equally common chains were less clonally expanded than HLA-associated TCR beta chains, a later analysis showed.

The clonotype originates from a man aged 45-65 years in good health and CMV-seronegative. The chain employs TRBV14 and TRBJ2-1; the D gene is possibly TRBD1 (6 bases). The specimen sequenced was PBMCs. The CDR3 reads CASSPRGRDEQFF. CDR3 nucleotides: TGTGCCAGCAGCCCCAGGGGTCGAGATGAGCAGTTCTTC.